These 26 T cell receptor beta chains originate from one sample sequenced in a study of response to subunit inactivated influenza vaccine. TCRdb redid the calling of the RT-PCR reads with MiXCR, one entry per CDR3 protein. The table includes hundreds of thousands of distinct CDR3 sequences, roughly 18% detected once. The material sequenced was PBMCs from blood, taken roughly 5 days after vaccination. Receptors originate from a man aged 50 to 60 who received an inactivated influenza vaccine.

The rearrangement links TRBV5-1 to TRBJ2-7, with 9 bases matching TRBD1. V lost 0 bases and J lost 3; bases outside the gene matches: 7. This CDR3 contains 16 residues. Per the germline V gene, CDR1 is SGHRS and CDR2 is YFSETQ. Written as DNA, the CDR3 is TGCGCCAGCAGCTTGGGTTCATACAGGGGGCGCTACGAGCAGTACTTC. It translates to CASSLGSYRGRYEQYF.

Only one count was recorded for this clonotype. Here the CDR3 reads CASSEEGDNEQFF. CDR3 sequence (DNA): TGTGCCAGCAGTGAAGAGGGAGACAATGAGCAGTTCTTC. J is TRBJ2-1 and V is TRBV2, with D possibly being TRBD2 (5 bases). Looked up from germline, CDR1 is SNHLY and CDR2 is FYNNEI. Trimming cost V 1 base and J 5 bases, with 6 bases left between them. The CDR3 has 13 amino acids.

Ten or more counts support this clonotype. The V and J genes are TRBV20-1 and TRBJ1-5; 7 nucleotides line up with TRBD1. CDR1 and CDR2 from the germline V gene are DFQATT and SNEGSKA (reference sequence). V lost 7 bases, J lost 7 bases, and 13 bases stayed unmatched. The CDR3 is 14 amino acids. The CDR3 DNA is TGCAGTGGTACAAAGACAGGGCTCGGGCAGCCCCAGCATTTT. Its translation: CSGTKTGLGQPQHF.

This chain uses TRBV7-2 with TRBJ2-7; D is ambiguous. The germline CDR1 and CDR2 sequences are SGHTA and FQGNSA. The CDR3 totals 14 residues. Trimming shortened V by 1 base and J by 2 bases, and 9 bases separated the two germline ends. The CDR3 spells CASSLDLQTYEQYF. The CDR3 bases are TGTGCCAGCAGCTTAGATCTCCAGACCTACGAGCAGTACTTC.

The rearrangement uses TRBV5-1 and TRBJ2-7; weak D call: TRBD2 (6 bases). The ends were cut back, 0 bases at V and 0 bases at J, with 16 bases in the middle. Germline V lookup: CDR1 SGHRS, CDR2 YFSETQ. This CDR3 is built from 17 residues. CDR3 sequence (DNA): TGCGCCAGCAGCTTGGCCAGTGGTAGCGGAAGCTCCTACGAGCAGTACTTC. It is translated as CASSLASGSGSSYEQYF.

Only a few counts were recorded for this clonotype. The chain links TRBV5-1 to TRBJ2-7; no firm D call. The CDR3 consists of 13 residues. In germline, CDR1 is SGHRS, CDR2 YFSETQ. V was shortened by 2 bases and J by 2 bases, with 8 bases between the two germline ends. CDR3 loop: CASSLKEPYEQYF. The CDR3 DNA sequence: TGCGCCAGCAGCTTAAAAGAACCCTACGAGCAGTACTTC.

In this sample, this clonotype turned up a few times. The chain carries TRBV20-1 and TRBJ1-4; D gene uncertain. The CDR3 is 14 residues long. The V gene lost 1 base and the J gene lost 0 bases, with 6 bases spanning the gap. Per germline, CDR1 DFQATT and CDR2 SNEGSKA (reference sequence). CDR3 bases: TGCAGTGCTAGAGCATATGCAACTAATGAAAAACTGTTTTTT. This sequence encodes CSARAYATNEKLFF.

This clonotype was counted between two and nine times. This CDR3 reads CASSGGLVQETQYF. The CDR3 nucleotides are TGTGCCAGCAGCGGGGGACTAGTCCAAGAGACCCAGTACTTC. The genes are TRBV7-9 and TRBJ2-5; TRBD2 agrees at 8 bases. The CDR3 length is 14 residues. Germline V gives CDR1 SEHNR, CDR2 FQNEAQ (reference sequence). V was clipped by 5 bases and J by 1 base; unmatched bases: 3.

This clonotype was seen a handful of times. The J gene is TRBJ1-6, the V gene TRBV18, with D unresolved. The CDR3 runs to 14 residues. Germline assignment: CDR1 KGHSH and CDR2 LQKENI. V dropped 2 bases and J dropped 7 bases, with 9 bases sitting between them. CDR3 DNA sequence: TGTGCCAGCTCACCAAACGGGGTGAATTCACCCCTCCACTTT. Its protein is CASSPNGVNSPLHF.

Only a few counts were recorded for this clonotype. The chain couples TRBV6-1 to TRBJ2-7; tentatively, D is TRBD1 or TRBD2 (5 bases each). Germline assignment: CDR1 MNHNS and CDR2 SASEGT. The V end lost 3 bases, the J end lost 3 bases, and 12 bases lay between the germline ends. This CDR3 is 14 amino acids long. The DNA for the CDR3 is TGTGCCAGCAGTGACCGGGACCGGTTCTACGAGCAGTACTTC. Its translation is CASSDRDRFYEQYF.

The chain has TRBV10-3 and TRBJ2-7; perhaps D is TRBD1 or TRBD2 (5 bases each). This CDR3 has 14 residues. The V end was cut by 5 bases, the J end by 4 bases, with 15 bases between. Germline values: CDR1 ENHRY, CDR2 SYGVKD. The CDR3 here is CAISPTRGLYEQYF. The CDR3 DNA follows: TGTGCCATCAGTCCCACGAGGGGATTATACGAGCAGTACTTC.

The chain uses TRBV12-3 or TRBV12-4 and TRBJ1-5; TRBD1 matches 7 bases. The ends lost 3 bases at V and 4 bases at J; junction bases unmatched: 3. The length of the CDR3 is 14 residues. The CDR3 loop reads CASSFGTENQPQHF. CDR3 nucleotides: TGTGCCAGCAGTTTTGGGACAGAGAATCAGCCCCAGCATTTT.

This clonotype occurred a few times. The chain joins TRBV11-2 to TRBJ2-1; D not certain. From germline, CDR1 is SGHAT and CDR2 FQNNGV. The ends were cut back, 0 bases at V and 1 base at J, with 7 bases in the middle. This CDR3 is built from 15 residues. CDR3 loop: CASSLELRSYNEQFF. In nucleotides, the CDR3 is TGTGCCAGCAGCTTAGAATTGCGGTCCTACAATGAGCAGTTCTTC.

The chain has TRBV6-2 or TRBV6-3 and TRBJ2-1; 8 bases map to TRBD2. V was clipped by 8 bases and J by 7 bases; unmatched bases: 16. CDR3 length: 16 residues. CDR1 and CDR2 (germline): MNHEY, SVGEGT. CDR3 loop: CASGPTGGALLNEQFF. CDR3 nucleotides: TGTGCCAGCGGCCCCACCGGGGGGGCGCTTTTGAATGAGCAGTTCTTC.

As to this clonotype: This may come from a read error, since a much larger clone is one base off. This chain joins TRBV10-3 and TRBJ1-1, with 8 bases identical to TRBD1. After removal of 10 bases from V and 5 bases from J, the junction contained 9 bases not matched to a gene. The germline gives CDR1 ENHRY, CDR2 SYGVKD. The CDR3 sequence is 13 residues long. The chain's CDR3 is CATRGQAKTEAFF. In DNA, the CDR3 is TGTGCCACCAGGGGACAGGCGAAGACTGAAGCTTTCTTT.

The chain has TRBV6-6 and TRBJ2-5; D gene uncertain. Germline assignment: CDR1 MNHNY and CDR2 SVGAGI (reference sequence). The ends were cut back, 8 bases at V and 0 bases at J, with 4 bases in the middle. The CDR3 has 11 residues. CDR3 protein: CASWHQETQYF. In DNA, the CDR3 is TGTGCCAGCTGGCACCAAGAGACCCAGTACTTC.

J is TRBJ1-1 and V is TRBV15; perhaps TRBD1 as D (5 bases). Looked up from germline, CDR1 is LNHNV and CDR2 is YYDKDF (reference sequence). V was pared by 0 bases and J by 3 bases, with 11 bases between. The CDR3 covers 15 residues. This CDR3 is CATSRDWGGDTEAFF. In DNA, the CDR3 is TGTGCCACCAGCAGAGATTGGGGAGGGGACACTGAAGCTTTCTTT.

This chain uses TRBV5-6 with TRBJ2-5; D not resolved. The CDR3 spans 14 residues. The germline CDR1 and CDR2 sequences are SGHDT and YYEEEE. With 4 bases removed from V and 1 base from J, the gap between germline ends came to 11 bases. For the CDR3, the DNA is TGTGCCAGCAGCAGTCAGGTATCCCAAGAGACCCAGTACTTC. Its protein product is CASSSQVSQETQYF. Supplemented by reference TRBV5-6 and TRBJ2-5, the full variable domain reads DAGVTQSPTHLIKTRGQQVTLRCSPKSGHDTVSWYQQALGQGPQFIFQYYEEEERQRGNFPDRFSGHQFPNYSSELNVNALLLGDSALYLCASSSQVSQETQYFGPGTRLLVL.

J is TRBJ2-7 and V is TRBV4-3, with a tentative D call TRBD1 (6 bases). The length of the CDR3 is 16 residues. Per the germline V gene, CDR1 is LGHNA and CDR2 is YSLEER. The V and J ends lost 0 bases and 3 bases respectively, with 15 bases between them. CDR3 coding DNA: TGCGCCAGCAGCCAAGATTTAGGGGGTTCGGTCTACGAGCAGTACTTC. It is translated as CASSQDLGGSVYEQYF.

This clonotype has a count of ten or more. The chain is built from TRBV5-5 and TRBJ2-2; unclear D gene. Germline loops: CDR1 SGHKS, CDR2 YYEKEE (reference sequence). The CDR3 contains 15 residues. Trimming took off 3 bases at V and 3 bases at J, with 12 bases between the two ends. CDR3 sequence: CASSSAQGYTGELFF. CDR3 sequence (DNA): TGTGCCAGCAGCTCGGCCCAAGGGTACACCGGGGAGCTGTTTTTT. Supplemented by reference TRBV5-5 and TRBJ2-2, the full variable domain reads DAGVTQSPTHLIKTRGQQVTLRCSPISGHKSVSWYQQVLGQGPQFIFQYYEKEERGRGNFPDRFSARQFPNYSSELNVNALLLGDSALYLCASSSAQGYTGELFFGEGSRLTVL.

The gene calls are TRBV11-2 and TRBJ2-5, with TRBD2 identical over 9 bases. This CDR3 comprises 18 residues. V was pared by 5 bases and J by 3 bases, with 16 bases of the junction left unmatched. The V gene's germline CDR1 is SGHAT and CDR2 FQNNGV. CDR3 DNA sequence: TGTGCCAGCAGCCCAACCAACTGGCGGGAGGGCCCCAAAGAGACCCAGTACTTC. This sequence encodes CASSPTNWREGPKETQYF.

The chain recombines TRBV10-3 with TRBJ1-2, with 7 bases matching TRBD1. Germline-derived CDR1 and CDR2 are ENHRY and SYGVKD. The CDR3 extends over 14 amino acids. V was pared by 7 bases and J by 2 bases, with 7 bases of the junction left unmatched. The CDR3 reads CAINQGTANYGYTF. CDR3 in DNA: TGTGCCATCAATCAGGGGACAGCGAACTATGGCTACACCTTC.

The chain combines TRBV21-1 with TRBJ2-1. TRBV21-1 has pseudogene status. The CDR3 extends over 17 amino acids. The CDR3 spells CASSLKPAGGRSNEQFF. In nucleotides, the CDR3 is TGTGCCAGCAGCCTAAAACCGGCAGGCGGTCGATCTAATGAGCAGTTCTTC.

This clonotype was seen only a few times. The chain recombines TRBV7-8 with TRBJ1-5; 7 nucleotides align to TRBD1. The CDR3 is 13 residues long. Germline-derived CDR1 and CDR2 are SGHVS and FQNEAQ. V lost 5 bases, J lost 6 bases, and 4 bases stayed unmatched. The CDR3 protein is CASSQDRPQPQHF. The CDR3 region has the DNA TGTGCCAGCAGCCAGGACAGGCCTCAGCCCCAGCATTTT.

The chain is built from TRBV24-1 and TRBJ2-1, with no clear D. CDR1 is KGHDR and CDR2 is SFDVKD in the germline V gene. Trimming removed 3 bases at V and 1 base at J, with 21 bases between. CDR3 length: 19 residues. The chain's CDR3 is CATSDPSGRPPLSYNEQFF. The CDR3, as DNA: TGTGCCACCAGTGATCCCTCCGGGCGACCACCCCTGTCCTACAATGAGCAGTTCTTC.

This clonotype was counted many times. The chain links TRBV29-1 to TRBJ2-1; 8 nucleotides agree with TRBD2. CDR1 is SQVTM, CDR2 ANQGSEA, per germline. The CDR3 extends over 12 amino acids. CDR3 amino acids: CSVSGGYNEQFF. The CDR3 DNA is TGCAGTGTGAGCGGGGGTTACAATGAGCAGTTCTTC.